The sequence of this T cell receptor (beta chain) was determined in a study of T cell changes during pregnancy in multiple sclerosis. Libraries were prepared by immunoSEQ multiplex PCR; TCRdb keeps only in-frame clonotypes and omits some of them. The table records about 69,000 clones, 91% of them present only once. Germline CDR1 and CDR2: SEHNR and FQNEAQ (reference sequence). V was cut by 1 base and J by 2 bases, with 8 bases left in between. The CDR3 has 14 residues. This sequence joins TRBV7-9 and TRBJ1-2; the D is unclear. This TCR came from a female donor in good health, enrolled as a control in a pregnancy study. The input for sequencing was CD4+ T cells from peripheral blood mononuclear cells, taken in the third trimester of pregnancy. This CDR3 reads CASSLGSGNYGYTF. The CDR3, as DNA: TGTGCCAGCAGCTTAGGGTCCGGGAACTATGGCTACACCTTC. Complete variable domain (other parts from reference TRBV7-9 and TRBJ1-2): DTGVSQNPRHKITKRGQNVTFRCDPISEHNRLYWYRQTLGQGPEFLTYFQNEAQLEKSRLLSDRFSAERPKGSFSTLEIQRTEQGDSAMYLCASSLGSGNYGYTFGSGTRLTVV.